The following is a TCR beta chain sequence with its context. Its antigen is unidentified. Trimming took 8 bases from V and 0 from J, leaving 7 bases between them. The CDR3 is 12 amino acids. In germline, CDR1 is LGHNT, CDR2 FRNRAP. Sequencing used immunoSEQ multiplex PCR; TCRdb keeps in-frame clones, though not all of them. The sample contains around 23,000 clones, roughly nine tenths of which appear only once. These data are taken from a study of T cells in localized non-small cell lung cancer. Study-wide points: Clonality peaked in uninvolved adjacent lung rather than tumor. Investigators sequenced only a single tumor region, leaving heterogeneity possible. For the top 100 tumor clones, a median roughly 56 also appeared in adjacent lung. Longer overall survival associated with higher blood T cell density; shorter survival with higher adjacent-lung clonality.

The receptor's source is a woman aged 35-75 years with stage I lung adenocarcinoma. The sample consisted of peripheral blood, taken before any cancer treatment. J is TRBJ1-2 and V is TRBV12-5; D remains unclear. The CDR3 spells CASYASNYGYTF. The CDR3 region has the DNA TGTGCTAGTTACGCCTCTAACTATGGCTACACCTTC. Variable domain in full (rest from reference TRBV12-5 and TRBJ1-2): DARVTQTPRHKVTEMGQEVTMRCQPILGHNTVFWYRQTMMQGLELLAYFRNRAPLDDSGMPKDRFSAEMPDATLATLKIQPSEPRDSAVYFCASYASNYGYTFGSGTRLTVV.